The TCR beta chain described here comes from a study of T-cell reconstitution after alpha-beta-depleted transplantation in children. The authors prepared the TCRbeta library with unique molecular identifiers. Via MiXCR, TCRdb re-called the PCR reads, giving one row per CDR3 protein. In the table there are approximately 400,000 distinct CDR3 sequences, approximately 11% of which are singletons. The germline V gene encodes CDR1 SEHNR and CDR2 FQNEAQ (reference sequence). This CDR3 is built from 13 residues. Trimming shortened V by 5 bases and J by 10 bases, and 15 bases separated the two germline ends.

The chain is built from TRBV7-9 and TRBJ2-1; tentative D call: TRBD1 (6 bases). This receptor was obtained from a human donor who donated a stem cell graft to a child with acute myeloid leukemia. The sample here was PBMCs from the stem cell graft donor, taken from the stem cell graft. CDR3 amino acids: CASSLPQGLEQFF. For the CDR3, the DNA is TGTGCCAGCAGCCTACCCCAGGGGCTGGAGCAGTTCTTC.